In this sample, the clone carrying this TCR beta chain turned up a few times. Its antigen is still unknown. Germline V gene data show CDR1 as ENHRY and CDR2 as SYGVKD. V was cut by 3 bases and J by 5 bases, with 11 bases left in between. This CDR3 contains 14 residues. These data belong to a study of T-cell memory formation after mild COVID-19. Looking at the study overall: Largely donor-specific TCR clusters were found.

One entry per CDR3 protein results from TCRdb running MiXCR on the 5' RACE reads. This table holds over 120,000 distinct CDR3 sequences, approximately 26% found once. Overall study findings and caveats: Pre-infection memory already had some responding clones, implying cross-reactive memory joined.

The sample comprised PBMCs or a T cell subset sorted from them (not recorded which). This sequence was found in an adult woman who had mild COVID-19 (a few samples of this study predate the infection). Cell type and time point are not known. This chain connects TRBV10-3 to TRBJ2-1; D is uncertain. The CDR3 reads CAISDTPQHNEQFF. CDR3 nucleotides: TGTGCCATCAGTGATACCCCCCAACACAATGAGCAGTTCTTC.